This T cell receptor (beta chain) appears in the sequencing data of a study of read filtering for tumor transcriptome and immune sequencing. Study results and limitations: In IR-seq, single-read clonotypes were about 80% of clonotypes but around 3.5% of reads. Without single-read clonotypes, shared clonotype proportions correlated more between IR-seq and RNA-seq.

From about 400 ng of RNA, a library with molecular barcoded alpha/delta and beta/gamma adaptors was made. TCRdb analysed the reads with MiXCR anew, one entry per CDR3 protein. The data hold approximately 90,000 distinct CDR3 sequences, with about 12% observed a single time. Trimming took off 3 bases at V and 0 bases at J, with 12 bases between the two ends. Germline V gene lookup returns CDR1 DFQATT and CDR2 SNEGSKA (reference sequence). The CDR3 contains 15 residues. This clonotype came up many times. The antigen is unknown. Sequenced: a population of CD138-negative cells sorted from bone marrow. The chain has TRBV20-1 and TRBJ2-1; either TRBD1 or TRBD2 may supply D (5 bases each). The clonotype comes from a donor aged 40 or over with multiple myeloma. The CDR3 loop is CSASGAGNSYNEQFF. The CDR3 DNA follows: TGCAGTGCTAGCGGGGCGGGTAACTCCTACAATGAGCAGTTCTTC.